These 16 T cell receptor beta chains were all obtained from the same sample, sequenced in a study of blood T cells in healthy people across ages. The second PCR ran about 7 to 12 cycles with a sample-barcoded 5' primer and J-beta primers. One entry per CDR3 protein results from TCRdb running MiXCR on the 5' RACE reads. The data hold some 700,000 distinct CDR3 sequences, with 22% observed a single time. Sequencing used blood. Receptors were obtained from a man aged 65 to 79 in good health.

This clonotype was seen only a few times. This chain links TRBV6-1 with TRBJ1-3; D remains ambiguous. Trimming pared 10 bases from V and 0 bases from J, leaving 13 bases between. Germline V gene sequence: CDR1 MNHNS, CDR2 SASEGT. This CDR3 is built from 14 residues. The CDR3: CATTRRGSGNTIYF. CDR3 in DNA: TGTGCCACCACTCGCCGGGGCTCTGGAAACACCATATATTTT.

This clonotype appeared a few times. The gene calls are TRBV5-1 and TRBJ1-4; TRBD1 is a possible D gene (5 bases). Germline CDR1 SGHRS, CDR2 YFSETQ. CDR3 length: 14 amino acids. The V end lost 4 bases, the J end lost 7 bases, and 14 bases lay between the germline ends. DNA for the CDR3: TGCGCCAGCAGCCAGGGCCCTGGGATTGAAAAACTGTTTTTT. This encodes CASSQGPGIEKLFF. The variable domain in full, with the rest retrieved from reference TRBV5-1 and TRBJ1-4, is KAGVTQTPRYLIKTRGQQVTLSCSPISGHRSVSWYQQTPGQGLQFLFEYFSETQRNKGNFPGRFSGRQFSNSRSEMNVSTLELGDSALYLCASSQGPGIEKLFFGSGTQLSVL.

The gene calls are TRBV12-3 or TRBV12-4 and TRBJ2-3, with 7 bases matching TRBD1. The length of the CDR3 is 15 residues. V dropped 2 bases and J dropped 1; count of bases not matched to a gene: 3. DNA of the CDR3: TGTGCCAGCAGTTTAAAGGGGGCTGGCACAGATACGCAGTATTTT. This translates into CASSLKGAGTDTQYF.

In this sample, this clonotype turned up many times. The CDR3 protein is CASSFGGRGKQPQHF. CDR3 coding DNA: TGTGCCAGCAGTTTTGGAGGCAGGGGGAAACAGCCCCAGCATTTT. The chain employs TRBV28 and TRBJ1-5, with TRBD1 identical over 7 bases. The V and J ends lost 3 bases and 7 bases, in that order; junction bases with no gene match: 9. CDR3 size: 15 residues. The germline CDR1 and CDR2 sequences are MDHEN and SYDVKM.

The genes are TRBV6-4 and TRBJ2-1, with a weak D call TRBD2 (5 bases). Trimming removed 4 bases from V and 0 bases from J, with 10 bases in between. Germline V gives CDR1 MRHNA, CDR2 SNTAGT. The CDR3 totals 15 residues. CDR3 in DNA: TGTGCCAGCAGTGCCCGGCGGGCCTCCTACAATGAGCAGTTCTTC. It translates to CASSARRASYNEQFF.

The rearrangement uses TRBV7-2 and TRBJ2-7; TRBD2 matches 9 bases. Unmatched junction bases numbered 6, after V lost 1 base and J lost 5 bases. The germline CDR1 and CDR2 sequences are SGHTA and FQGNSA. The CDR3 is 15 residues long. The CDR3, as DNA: TGTGCCAGCAGCTTAGAAGCTAGCGGGATTAACGAGCAGTACGTC. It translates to CASSLEASGINEQYV.

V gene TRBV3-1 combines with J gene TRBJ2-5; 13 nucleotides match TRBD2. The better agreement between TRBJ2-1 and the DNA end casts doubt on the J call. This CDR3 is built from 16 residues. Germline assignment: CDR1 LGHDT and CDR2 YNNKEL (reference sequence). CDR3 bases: TGTGCCAGCAGCCCGCTAGGGACTAGCGGGGAGGGTGAGCAGTTCTTC. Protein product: CASSPLGTSGEGEQFF.

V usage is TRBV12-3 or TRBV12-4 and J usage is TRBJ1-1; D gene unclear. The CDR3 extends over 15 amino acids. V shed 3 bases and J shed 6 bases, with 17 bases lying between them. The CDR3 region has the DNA TGTGCCAGCAGTTTCCCCCAAGGCGGCCTAGCTGAAGCTTTCTTT. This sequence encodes CASSFPQGGLAEAFF.

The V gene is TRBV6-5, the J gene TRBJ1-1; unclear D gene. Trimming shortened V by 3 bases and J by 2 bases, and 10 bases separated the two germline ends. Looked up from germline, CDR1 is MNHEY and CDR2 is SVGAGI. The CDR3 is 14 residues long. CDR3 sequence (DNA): TGTGCCAGCAGTTATAGAAGACACAACACTGAAGCTTTCTTT. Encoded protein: CASSYRRHNTEAFF.

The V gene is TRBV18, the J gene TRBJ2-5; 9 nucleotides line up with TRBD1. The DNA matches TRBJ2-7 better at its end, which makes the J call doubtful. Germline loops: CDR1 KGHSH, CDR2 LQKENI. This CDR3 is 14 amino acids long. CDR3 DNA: TGTGCCAGCTTGCCAGGGACAGGGATCTACGAGCAGTACTTC. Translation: CASLPGTGIYEQYF.

The CDR3 DNA sequence: TGTGCCAGCTCAAAACGGACAACTAGCGCAGATACGCAGTATTTT. Encoded protein: CASSKRTTSADTQYF. J is TRBJ2-3 and V is TRBV18; TRBD2 matches 7 bases. Trimming took 5 bases from V and 4 from J; bases not matched to a gene: 9. Looked up from germline, CDR1 is KGHSH and CDR2 is LQKENI. This CDR3 has 15 residues.

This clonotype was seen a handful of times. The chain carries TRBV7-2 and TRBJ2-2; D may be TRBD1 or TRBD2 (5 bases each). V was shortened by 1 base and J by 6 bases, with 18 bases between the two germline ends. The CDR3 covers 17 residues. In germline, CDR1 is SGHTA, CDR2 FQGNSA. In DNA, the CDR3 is TGTGCCAGCAGCTTAGTGCTGGACAAGAGGGGACCCGGGGAGCTGTTTTTT. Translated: CASSLVLDKRGPGELFF.

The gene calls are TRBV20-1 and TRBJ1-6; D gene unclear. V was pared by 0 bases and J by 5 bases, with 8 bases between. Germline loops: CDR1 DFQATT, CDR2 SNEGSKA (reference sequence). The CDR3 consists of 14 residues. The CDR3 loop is CSARDPPDNSPLHF. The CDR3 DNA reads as TGCAGTGCTAGAGATCCCCCCGATAATTCACCCCTCCACTTT.

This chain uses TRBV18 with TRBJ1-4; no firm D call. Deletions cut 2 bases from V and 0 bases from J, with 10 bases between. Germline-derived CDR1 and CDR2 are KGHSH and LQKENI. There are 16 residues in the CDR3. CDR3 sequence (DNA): TGTGCCAGCTCACCAAACGGCCCTACAACTAATGAAAAACTGTTTTTT. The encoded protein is CASSPNGPTTNEKLFF.

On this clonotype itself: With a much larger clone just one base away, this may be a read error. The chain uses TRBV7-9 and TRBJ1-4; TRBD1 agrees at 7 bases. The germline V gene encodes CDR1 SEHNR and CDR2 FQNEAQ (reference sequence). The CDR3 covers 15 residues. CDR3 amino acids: CDSSPRTGTNEKLFF. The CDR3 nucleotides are TGTGACAGCAGCCCCCGGACAGGCACAAATGAAAAACTGTTTTTT.

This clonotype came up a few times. The CDR3 DNA reads TGTGCCAGCAGCGTTGGTGTACTAGCGGGGTTTAGCTCCTACGAGCAGTACTTC. This codes for CASSVGVLAGFSSYEQYF. The chain recombines TRBV5-5 with TRBJ2-7, with 10 nucleotides matching TRBD2. Unmatched junction bases numbered 13, after V lost 4 bases and J lost 0 bases. The V gene's germline CDR1 is SGHKS and CDR2 YYEKEE (reference sequence). The CDR3 totals 18 residues.